The T cell receptor (beta chain) under discussion was sequenced for a study of T-cell memory formation after mild COVID-19. Regarding the study as a whole: Clonal second-wave expansions that peaked on day 37 had unconfirmed SARS-CoV-2 specificity. Shrinking CD4+ clones were chiefly CM and EM; CD8+ ones were chiefly EMRA. Clones contracting day 15 to 85 were balanced CD4/CD8; later expanders leaned CD4+.

The sample holds many counts of this clonotype. Its antigen remains unidentified. This CDR3 is built from 14 residues. Germline values: CDR1 SGHTA, CDR2 FQGNSA. Trimming pared 2 bases from V and 7 bases from J, leaving 12 bases between. Researchers used 5'RACE with constant-segment primers to make TCR alpha and TCR beta cDNA libraries that carry sample barcodes and UMIs. MiXCR, applied by TCRdb to the 5' RACE reads, yields one record per CDR3 protein. The repertoire holds some 210,000 distinct CDR3 sequences, 8% to 11% seen once, with roughly 3% in the top ten. This chain connects TRBV7-2 to TRBJ1-5, with D perhaps TRBD1 (6 bases). This clonotype was obtained from a man in his late teens or twenties who had mild COVID-19 (a few samples of this study predate the infection). Cell type and time point are not known. Material: PBMCs or a T cell subset sorted from them (not recorded which). Written as DNA, the CDR3 is TGTGCCAGCAGCTTATCGCCAGGGGAGCAGCCCCAGCATTTT. Translated: CASSLSPGEQPQHF.